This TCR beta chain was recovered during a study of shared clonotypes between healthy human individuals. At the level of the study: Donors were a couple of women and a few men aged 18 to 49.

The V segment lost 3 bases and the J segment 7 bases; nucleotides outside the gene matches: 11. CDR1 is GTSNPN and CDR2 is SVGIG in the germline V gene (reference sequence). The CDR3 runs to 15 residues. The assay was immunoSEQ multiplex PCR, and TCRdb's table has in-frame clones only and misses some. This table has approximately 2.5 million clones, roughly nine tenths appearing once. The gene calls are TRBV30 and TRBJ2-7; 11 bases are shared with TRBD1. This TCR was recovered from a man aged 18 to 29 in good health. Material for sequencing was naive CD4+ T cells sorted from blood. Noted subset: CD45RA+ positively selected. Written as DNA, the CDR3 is TGTGCCTGGAGCATACCGTGGGACAGGGGGGGGGAGCAGTACTTC. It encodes CAWSIPWDRGGEQYF.